Many counts were recorded for the clone carrying this TCR beta chain. Its specificity is unknown. These data originate in a study of blood T cells in healthy people across ages. A J-beta primer mix and a sample-barcoded 5' primer were used in a second PCR of about 7 to 12 cycles. In TCRdb, the 5' RACE reads were re-called with MiXCR into one record per CDR3 protein. The sample has roughly 800,000 distinct CDR3 sequences, 58% seen once; the top ten hold roughly 20%. The V and J ends lost 4 bases and 5 bases, in that order; junction bases with no gene match: 7. Germline loops: CDR1 MDHEN, CDR2 SYDVKM. This CDR3 region has 14 residues. Points from the study as a whole: Versus aged donors, long-lived donors had higher diversity and more naive CD4+ cells. With donor CMV status unknown, expanded clonotype changes were possibly confounded. One million T cells yielded diversity estimates that were considered underestimates.

This clonotype was obtained from a man aged 30 to 45 in good health. The material sequenced was blood. The chain is built from TRBV28 and TRBJ2-7, with 8 bases aligning to TRBD2. The CDR3 here is CASSSGTRGHEQYF. In DNA, the CDR3 is TGTGCCAGCAGTTCCGGGACTAGAGGGCACGAGCAGTACTTC.